The table lists the clone carrying this T cell receptor beta chain with a count of one. The sample originates from a study of blood T cell repertoires in COVID-19. Study overall: Donors in the United States, Italy and Spain gave samples during acute or convalescent COVID-19. In each case, the material was cDNA or gDNA derived from T cells, B-cell-depleted T cells, or PBMCs.

Trimming took off 7 bases at V and 2 bases at J, with 12 bases between the two ends. Germline-derived CDR1 and CDR2 are MDHEN and SYDVKM. This CDR3 is 13 amino acids long. In the original analysis: It was from reference gene primer amplification that nucleated cell counts were estimated. Sequenced by immunoSEQ multiplex PCR; TCRdb stores in-frame clones only, minus some. The D gene and trimming were derived from the DNA, and the V and J assignments and clone size from that table. The top ten clones hold about 19% of a sample with tens of thousands of clones, approximately 80% of them seen once. The clonotype was recovered from a human donor with active or convalescent COVID-19. The donor label of this sample is uncertain. Source material: peripheral blood. V gene TRBV28 combines with J gene TRBJ2-7; tentatively, D is TRBD1 (5 bases). Here the CDR3 reads CASIADSPYEQYF. CDR3 coding DNA: TGTGCCAGCATTGCTGACAGTCCCTACGAGCAGTACTTC.